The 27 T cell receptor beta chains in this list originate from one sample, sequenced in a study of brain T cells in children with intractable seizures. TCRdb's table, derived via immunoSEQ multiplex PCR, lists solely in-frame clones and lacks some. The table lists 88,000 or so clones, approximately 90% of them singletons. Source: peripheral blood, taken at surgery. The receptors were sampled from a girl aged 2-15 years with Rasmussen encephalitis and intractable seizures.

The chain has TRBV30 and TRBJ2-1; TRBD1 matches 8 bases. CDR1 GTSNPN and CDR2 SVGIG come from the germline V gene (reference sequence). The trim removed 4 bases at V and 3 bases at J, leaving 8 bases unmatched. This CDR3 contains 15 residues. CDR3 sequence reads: CAWINPGGLYNEQFF. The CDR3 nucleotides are TGTGCCTGGATCAATCCAGGGGGCCTCTACAATGAGCAGTTCTTC. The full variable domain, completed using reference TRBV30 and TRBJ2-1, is SQTIHQWPATLVQPVGSPLSLECTVEGTSNPNLYWYRQAAGRGLQLLFYSVGIGQISSEVPQNLSASRPQDRQFILSSKKLLLSDSGFYLCAWINPGGLYNEQFFGPGTRLTVL.

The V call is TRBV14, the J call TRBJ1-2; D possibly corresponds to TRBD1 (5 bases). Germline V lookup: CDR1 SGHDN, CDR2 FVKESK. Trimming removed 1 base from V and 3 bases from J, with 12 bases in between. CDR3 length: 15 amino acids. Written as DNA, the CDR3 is TGTGCCAGCAGCCAAGCAGGGACCCTATACTATGGCTACACCTTC. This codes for CASSQAGTLYYGYTF.

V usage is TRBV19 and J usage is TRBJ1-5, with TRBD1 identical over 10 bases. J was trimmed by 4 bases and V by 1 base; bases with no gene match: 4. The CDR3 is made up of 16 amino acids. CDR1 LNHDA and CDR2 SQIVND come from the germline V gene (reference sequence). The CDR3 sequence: CASSIVDRGRNQPQHF. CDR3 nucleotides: TGTGCCAGTAGTATAGTGGACAGGGGGAGAAATCAGCCCCAGCATTTT.

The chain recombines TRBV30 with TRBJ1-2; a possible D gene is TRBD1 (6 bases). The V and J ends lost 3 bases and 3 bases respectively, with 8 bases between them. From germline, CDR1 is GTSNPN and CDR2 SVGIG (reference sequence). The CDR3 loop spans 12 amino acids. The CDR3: CAWSDRYYGYTF. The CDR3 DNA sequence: TGTGCCTGGAGCGACAGGTACTATGGCTACACCTTC. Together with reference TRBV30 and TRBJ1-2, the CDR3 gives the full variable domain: SQTIHQWPATLVQPVGSPLSLECTVEGTSNPNLYWYRQAAGRGLQLLFYSVGIGQISSEVPQNLSASRPQDRQFILSSKKLLLSDSGFYLCAWSDRYYGYTFGSGTRLTVV.

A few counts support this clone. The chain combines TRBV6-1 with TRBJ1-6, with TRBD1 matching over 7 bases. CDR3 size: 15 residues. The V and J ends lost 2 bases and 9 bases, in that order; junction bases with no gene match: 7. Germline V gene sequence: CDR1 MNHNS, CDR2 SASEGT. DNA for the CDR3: TGTGCCAGCAGTGAACGGACAGGTCTCCGTTCACCCCTCCACTTT. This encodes CASSERTGLRSPLHF.

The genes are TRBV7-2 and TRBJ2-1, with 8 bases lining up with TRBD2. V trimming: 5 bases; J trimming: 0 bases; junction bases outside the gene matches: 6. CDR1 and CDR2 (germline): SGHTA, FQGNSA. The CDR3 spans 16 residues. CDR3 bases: TGTGCCAGCAGCCCACTAGCGGCCAGCTCCTACAATGAGCAGTTCTTC. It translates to CASSPLAASSYNEQFF.

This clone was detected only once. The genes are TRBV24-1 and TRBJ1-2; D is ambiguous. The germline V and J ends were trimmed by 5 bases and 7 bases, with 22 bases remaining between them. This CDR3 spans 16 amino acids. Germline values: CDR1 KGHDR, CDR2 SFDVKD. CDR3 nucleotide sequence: TGTGCCACCAGTGTCAAGATCCAGAACCAACTATGTGGCTACACCTTC. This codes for CATSVKIQNQLCGYTF.

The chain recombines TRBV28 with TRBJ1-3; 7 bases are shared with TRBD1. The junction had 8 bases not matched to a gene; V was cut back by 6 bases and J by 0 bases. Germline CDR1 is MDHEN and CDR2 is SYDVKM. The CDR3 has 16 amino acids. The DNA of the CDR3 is TGTGCCAGCAGCGCTACAGGGGCCCCCTCTGGAAACACCATATATTTT. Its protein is CASSATGAPSGNTIYF.

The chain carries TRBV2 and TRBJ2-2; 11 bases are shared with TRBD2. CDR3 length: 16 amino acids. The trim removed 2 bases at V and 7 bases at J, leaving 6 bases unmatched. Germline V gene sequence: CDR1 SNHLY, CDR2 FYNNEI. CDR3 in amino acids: CASSERLAGGSGELFF. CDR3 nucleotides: TGTGCCAGCAGTGAAAGGCTAGCGGGGGGTAGCGGGGAGCTGTTTTTT.

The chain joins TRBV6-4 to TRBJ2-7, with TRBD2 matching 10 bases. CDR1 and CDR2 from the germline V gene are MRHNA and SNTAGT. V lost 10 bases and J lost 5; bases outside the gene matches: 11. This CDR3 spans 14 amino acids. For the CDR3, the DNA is TGTGCCAACCTAACTAGCGGGGTGCCCCACGAGCAGTACTTC. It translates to CANLTSGVPHEQYF.

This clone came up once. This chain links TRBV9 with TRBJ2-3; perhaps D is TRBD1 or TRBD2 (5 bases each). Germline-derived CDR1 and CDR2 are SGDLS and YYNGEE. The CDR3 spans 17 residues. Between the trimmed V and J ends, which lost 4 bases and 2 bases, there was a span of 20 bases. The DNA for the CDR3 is TGTGCCAGCAGCCCCCGACCGCGGGCAGGGCTCACAGATACGCAGTATTTT. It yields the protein CASSPRPRAGLTDTQYF.

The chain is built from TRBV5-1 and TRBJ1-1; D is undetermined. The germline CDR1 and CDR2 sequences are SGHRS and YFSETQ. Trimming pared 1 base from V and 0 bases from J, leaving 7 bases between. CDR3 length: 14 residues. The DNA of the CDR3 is TGCGCCAGCAGCTTGAGAGCAGTGAACACTGAAGCTTTCTTT. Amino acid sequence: CASSLRAVNTEAFF.

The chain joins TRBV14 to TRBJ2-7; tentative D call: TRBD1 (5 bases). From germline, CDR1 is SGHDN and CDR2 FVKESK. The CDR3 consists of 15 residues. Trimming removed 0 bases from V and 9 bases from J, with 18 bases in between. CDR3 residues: CASSQEFRQGAWQYF. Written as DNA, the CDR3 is TGTGCCAGCAGCCAAGAATTTCGGCAGGGTGCTTGGCAGTACTTC.

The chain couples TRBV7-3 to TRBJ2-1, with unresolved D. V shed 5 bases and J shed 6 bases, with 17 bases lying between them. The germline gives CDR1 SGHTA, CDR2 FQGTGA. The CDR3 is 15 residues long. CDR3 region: CASSPQPAQFNEQFF. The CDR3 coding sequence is TGTGCCAGCAGCCCACAGCCGGCACAGTTCAATGAGCAGTTCTTC.

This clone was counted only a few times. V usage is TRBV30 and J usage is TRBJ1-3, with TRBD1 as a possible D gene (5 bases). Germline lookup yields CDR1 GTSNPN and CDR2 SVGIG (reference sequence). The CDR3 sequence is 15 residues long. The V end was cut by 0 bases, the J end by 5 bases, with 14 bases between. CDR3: CAWSVAGQGRNTIYF. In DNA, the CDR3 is TGTGCCTGGAGTGTCGCAGGGCAGGGAAGAAACACCATATATTTT.

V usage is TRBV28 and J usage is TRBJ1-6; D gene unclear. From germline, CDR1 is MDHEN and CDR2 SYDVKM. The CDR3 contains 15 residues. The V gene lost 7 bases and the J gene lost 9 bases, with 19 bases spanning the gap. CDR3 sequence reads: CASTPTPGPFSPLHF. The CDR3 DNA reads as TGTGCCAGCACCCCCACCCCTGGGCCTTTTTCACCCCTCCACTTT.

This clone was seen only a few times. CDR3 sequence: CASSISSHNEQFF. CDR3 DNA: TGTGCCAGTAGTATTTCTAGCCACAATGAGCAGTTCTTC. The rearrangement links TRBV19 to TRBJ2-1, with TRBD2 as a possible D gene (5 bases). The CDR3 sequence is 13 residues long. Trimming shortened V by 3 bases and J by 5 bases, and 8 bases separated the two germline ends. From germline, CDR1 is LNHDA and CDR2 SQIVND (reference sequence). Complete variable domain (other parts from reference TRBV19 and TRBJ2-1): DGGITQSPKYLFRKEGQNVTLSCEQNLNHDAMYWYRQDPGQGLRLIYYSQIVNDFQKGDIAEGYSVSREKKESFPLTVTSAQKNPTAFYLCASSISSHNEQFFGPGTRLTVL.

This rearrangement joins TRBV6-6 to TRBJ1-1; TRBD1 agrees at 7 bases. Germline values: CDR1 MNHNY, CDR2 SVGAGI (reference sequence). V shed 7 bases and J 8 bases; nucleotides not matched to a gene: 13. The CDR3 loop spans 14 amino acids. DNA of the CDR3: TGTGCCAGCATCGTCACTCCAGGGGGGGTAGAAGCTTTCTTT. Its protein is CASIVTPGGVEAFF.

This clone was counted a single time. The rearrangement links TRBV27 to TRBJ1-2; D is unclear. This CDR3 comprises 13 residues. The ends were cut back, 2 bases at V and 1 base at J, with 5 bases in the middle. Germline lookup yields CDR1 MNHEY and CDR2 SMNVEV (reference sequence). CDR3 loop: CASSLRFNYGYTF. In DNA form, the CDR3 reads TGTGCCAGCAGTTTAAGGTTTAACTATGGCTACACCTTC.

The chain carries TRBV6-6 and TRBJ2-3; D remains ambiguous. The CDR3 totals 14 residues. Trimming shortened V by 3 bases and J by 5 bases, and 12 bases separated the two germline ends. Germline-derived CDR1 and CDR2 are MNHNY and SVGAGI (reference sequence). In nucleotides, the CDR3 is TGTGCCAGCAGTTATACTCAGCGTGGAGATACGCAGTATTTT. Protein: CASSYTQRGDTQYF.

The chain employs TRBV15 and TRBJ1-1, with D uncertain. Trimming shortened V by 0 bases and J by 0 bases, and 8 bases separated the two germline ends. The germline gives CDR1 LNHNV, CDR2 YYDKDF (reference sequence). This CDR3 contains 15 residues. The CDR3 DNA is TGTGCCACCAGCAGAGAGGGCAGTATGAACACTGAAGCTTTCTTT. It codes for CATSREGSMNTEAFF.

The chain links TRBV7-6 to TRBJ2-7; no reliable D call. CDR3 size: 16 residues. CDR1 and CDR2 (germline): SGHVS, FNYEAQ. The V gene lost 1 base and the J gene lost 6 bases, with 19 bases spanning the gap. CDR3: CASSLEDGSPFSEQYF. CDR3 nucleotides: TGTGCCAGCAGCTTAGAGGACGGCAGCCCATTCAGCGAGCAGTACTTC.

Here the CDR3 DNA reads TGTGCCAGCAGTCGGCTCAATCAGCCCCAGCATTTT. Protein: CASSRLNQPQHF. The chain is built from TRBV12-3 or TRBV12-4 and TRBJ1-5, with D unclear. This CDR3 comprises 12 residues. V shed 5 bases and J shed 3 bases, with 5 bases lying between them.

As DNA, the CDR3 is TGTGCCAGCAGCCCCCGTGTTAGCGGGAGGGCCGCAGATACGCAGTATTTT. Residues: CASSPRVSGRAADTQYF. The J gene is TRBJ2-3, the V gene TRBV7-9; 11 bases match TRBD2. The germline V gene encodes CDR1 SEHNR and CDR2 FQNEAQ (reference sequence). Trimming removed 5 bases from V and 4 bases from J; junction bases left unmatched: 11. The CDR3 is 17 residues long. The entire variable domain, with the rest obtained from reference TRBV7-9 and TRBJ2-3, is as follows: DTGVSQNPRHKITKRGQNVTFRCDPISEHNRLYWYRQTLGQGPEFLTYFQNEAQLEKSRLLSDRFSAERPKGSFSTLEIQRTEQGDSAMYLCASSPRVSGRAADTQYFGPGTRLTVL.

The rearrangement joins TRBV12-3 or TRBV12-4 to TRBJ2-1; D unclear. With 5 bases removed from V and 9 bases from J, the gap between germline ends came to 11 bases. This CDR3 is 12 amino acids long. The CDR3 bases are TGTGCCAGCAGTGTCGACCCGCGTGAGCAGTTCTTC. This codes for CASSVDPREQFF.

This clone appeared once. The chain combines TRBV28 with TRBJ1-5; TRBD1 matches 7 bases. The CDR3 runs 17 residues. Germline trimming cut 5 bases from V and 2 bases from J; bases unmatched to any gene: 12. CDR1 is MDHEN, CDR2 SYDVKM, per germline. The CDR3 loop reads CASSPTTGAIGNQPQHF. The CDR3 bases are TGTGCCAGCAGTCCCACCACAGGGGCGATCGGCAATCAGCCCCAGCATTTT. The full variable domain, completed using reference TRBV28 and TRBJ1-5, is DVKVTQSSRYLVKRTGEKVFLECVQDMDHENMFWYRQDPGLGLRLIYFSYDVKMKEKGDIPEGYSVSREKKERFSLILESASTNQTSMYLCASSPTTGAIGNQPQHFGDGTRLSIL.

The CDR3 bases are TGTGCCAGCAGCCCCAACGAGGGGTTGCACGAGCAGTACTTC. It codes for CASSPNEGLHEQYF. This rearrangement joins TRBV3-1 (or the pseudogene TRBV3-2) to TRBJ2-7; D is perhaps TRBD1 or TRBD2 (5 bases each). The CDR3 consists of 14 residues. Trimming took 4 bases from V and 5 from J, leaving 15 bases between them. Germline CDR1 reads LGHDT; CDR2 reads YNNKEL (reference sequence).